These 18 T cell receptor beta chains were all obtained from the same sample, sequenced in a study of blood T cells in healthy people across ages. The authors ran a second PCR of roughly 6 to 12 cycles using a sample-barcoded 5' primer and a J-beta primer mix. TCRdb analysed the 5' RACE reads with MiXCR anew, one entry per CDR3 protein. The sample shows about 1.7 million distinct CDR3 sequences, roughly 27% of them seen only once. Sample: blood. These receptors were obtained from a woman in her twenties or thirties in good health.

The V and J genes are TRBV10-2 and TRBJ2-1; D is possibly TRBD1 or TRBD2 (5 bases each). V shed 2 bases and J shed 10 bases, with 15 bases lying between them. This CDR3 has 14 amino acids. Germline CDR1 and CDR2: WSHSY and SAAADI. The CDR3 sequence is CASSEDRPSGEQFF. The CDR3 DNA is TGCGCCAGCAGTGAGGACAGACCTTCGGGGGAGCAGTTCTTC.

The V call is TRBV6-6, the J call TRBJ2-5; perhaps TRBD2 as D (6 bases). Trimming removed 7 bases from V and 7 bases from J, with 19 bases in between. Looked up from germline, CDR1 is MNHNY and CDR2 is SVGAGI (reference sequence). The CDR3 length is 14 residues. CDR3 protein: CASTLPGPGGTQYF. The CDR3 region has the DNA TGTGCCAGCACCCTCCCGGGACCCGGGGGGACCCAGTACTTC.

This clonotype has at least ten counts. At one end the junction does not follow the germline gene, possibly because of a read error. The CDR3 DNA is TGTGCCAGCTCACCTGGACAGGGAGGGACAGATACGCAGTATTTT. Residues: CASSPGQGGTDTQYF. The chain couples TRBV5-1 to TRBJ2-3; possibly TRBD1 for D (8 bases). The CDR3 is 15 residues long. Germline V gene data show CDR1 as SGHRS and CDR2 as YFSETQ.

The chain uses TRBV2 and TRBJ2-1; TRBD2 agrees at 7 bases. This CDR3 has 14 residues. Germline V lookup: CDR1 SNHLY, CDR2 FYNNEI. The V gene end was trimmed by 9 bases and the J gene end by 0 bases; junction bases not matched to a gene: 5. This CDR3 is CASGGVRSYNEQFF. The CDR3 DNA sequence: TGTGCCAGTGGGGGGGTCCGCTCCTACAATGAGCAGTTCTTC.

The chain has TRBV5-1 and TRBJ2-2; no firm D call. This CDR3 is 15 amino acids long. The V end was cut by 5 bases, the J end by 2 bases, with 13 bases between. Per germline, CDR1 SGHRS and CDR2 YFSETQ. The CDR3 DNA follows: TGCGCCAGCAGACGAGGACGCAGAAACACCGGGGAGCTGTTTTTT. It yields the protein CASRRGRRNTGELFF.

Worth noting for this clonotype: This sequence may be a read error, since a much larger clone differs from it by one base. The V call is TRBV6-4, the J call TRBJ2-2, with 10 nucleotides matching TRBD1. Germline CDR1 is MRHNA and CDR2 is SNTAGT. There are 16 residues in the CDR3. The CDR3: CAGSEHGQGEGGELFF. CDR3 nucleotides: TGTGCCGGCAGTGAACATGGACAGGGGGAAGGCGGGGAGCTGTTTTTT.

This chain links TRBV20-1 with TRBJ2-5, with 14 nucleotides matching TRBD2. Germline V gene lookup returns CDR1 DFQATT and CDR2 SNEGSKA (reference sequence). Losses at the gene ends were 3 bases for V and 1 base for J; bases not matched to a gene: 1. The CDR3 runs 15 residues. This CDR3 reads CSARGLAGVQETQYF. As DNA, the CDR3 is TGCAGTGCTAGGGGACTAGCGGGGGTCCAAGAGACCCAGTACTTC.

This clonotype was observed a handful of times. The V gene is TRBV4-2, the J gene TRBJ2-3, with 7 bases aligning to TRBD2. V lost 0 bases and J lost 0; bases outside the gene matches: 3. The CDR3 extends over 16 amino acids. From germline, CDR1 is LGHNA and CDR2 YNFKEQ. The CDR3 sequence: CASSQDGRGSTDTQYF. The CDR3 DNA reads TGTGCCAGCAGCCAAGATGGGCGGGGGAGCACAGATACGCAGTATTTT.

This chain uses TRBV6-5 with TRBJ1-2, with D unclear. In germline, CDR1 is MNHEY, CDR2 SVGAGI. Trimming took 5 bases from V and 2 from J, leaving 12 bases between them. This CDR3 contains 14 residues. CDR3 loop: CASSPPRGNYGYTF. DNA for the CDR3: TGTGCCAGCAGTCCCCCCCGGGGAAACTATGGCTACACCTTC.

The chain links TRBV28 to TRBJ1-2; the match to TRBD1 covers 10 bases. V lost 5 bases, J lost 6 bases, and 9 bases stayed unmatched. Per the germline V gene, CDR1 is MDHEN and CDR2 is SYDVKM. There are 15 residues in the CDR3. This CDR3 reads CASSPIDRGRDGYTF. The CDR3 DNA follows: TGTGCCAGCAGTCCAATCGACAGGGGGCGAGATGGCTACACCTTC.

This chain uses TRBV7-2 with TRBJ1-2; perhaps TRBD1 as D (5 bases). V was clipped by 5 bases and J by 8 bases, with 15 bases between them. The CDR3 loop spans 13 amino acids. In germline, CDR1 is SGHTA, CDR2 FQGNSA. The CDR3 loop reads CASSLWEGEGYTF. The CDR3 bases are TGTGCCAGCAGCCTATGGGAAGGGGAAGGCTACACCTTC.

This clonotype was counted many times. V gene TRBV9 combines with J gene TRBJ2-5; TRBD1 agrees at 9 bases. This CDR3 region has 15 residues. The trim removed 2 bases at V and 2 bases at J, leaving 4 bases unmatched. CDR1 and CDR2 (germline): SGDLS, YYNGEE. In DNA, the CDR3 is TGTGCCAGCAGCGTCGGGACAGGGCCACAAGAGACCCAGTACTTC. Amino acid sequence: CASSVGTGPQETQYF.

This clonotype was detected many times. V usage is TRBV7-8 and J usage is TRBJ2-5; the D is unclear. CDR1 SGHVS and CDR2 FQNEAQ come from the germline V gene. V dropped 5 bases and J dropped 5 bases, with 9 bases sitting between them. The CDR3 is 12 amino acids. The CDR3 loop is CASSPPLETQYF. CDR3 nucleotides: TGTGCCAGCAGCCCCCCTCTTGAGACCCAGTACTTC.

This chain connects TRBV4-3 to TRBJ2-1, with D possibly TRBD2 on 7 matching bases. This CDR3 has 18 residues. The germline V gene encodes CDR1 LGHNA and CDR2 YSLEER. Trimming cost V 0 bases and J 5 bases, with 20 bases left between them. DNA for the CDR3: TGCGCCAGCAGCCAAGATCGGGGGCTAACGGGAGGACACAATGAGCAGTTCTTC. Translating gives CASSQDRGLTGGHNEQFF.

This clonotype was found a few times. V usage is TRBV6-1 and J usage is TRBJ2-4; D possibly corresponds to TRBD2 (5 bases). CDR3 length equals 14 residues. Per germline, CDR1 MNHNS and CDR2 SASEGT. V was clipped by 7 bases and J by 0 bases, with 10 bases between them. The CDR3 spells CASMEELAKNIQYF. CDR3 nucleotides: TGTGCCAGCATGGAGGAGCTAGCCAAAAACATTCAGTACTTC.

This clonotype was seen at least ten times. The chain uses TRBV29-1 and TRBJ2-7, with D maybe TRBD2 (5 bases). The ends were cut back, 7 bases at V and 7 bases at J, with 20 bases in the middle. CDR1 is SQVTM and CDR2 is ANQGSEA in the germline V gene. The CDR3 runs 13 residues. CDR3 sequence reads: CSAAALLRGEQYF. The CDR3 bases are TGCAGCGCCGCAGCTTTACTCCGGGGAGAGCAGTACTTC.

The chain combines TRBV20-1 with TRBJ1-1, with D maybe TRBD1 (5 bases). This CDR3 region has 11 residues. CDR1 is DFQATT and CDR2 is SNEGSKA in the germline V gene (reference sequence). The V end lost 5 bases, the J end lost 8 bases, and 12 bases lay between the germline ends. CDR3 in amino acids: CSAGRGREAFF. CDR3 in DNA: TGCAGTGCTGGAAGGGGCAGAGAAGCTTTCTTT.

This clonotype was picked up a small number of times. The V and J genes are TRBV5-1 and TRBJ1-2; D ambiguous. The CDR3 totals 15 residues. Deletions cut 0 bases from V and 4 bases from J, with 13 bases between. Germline CDR1 and CDR2: SGHRS and YFSETQ. CDR3 coding DNA: TGCGCCAGCAGCTTGGACTTTGTGGCTGTCTATGGCTACACCTTC. It yields the protein CASSLDFVAVYGYTF.